Each of the 18 T cell receptor beta chains below was sequenced from the same sample in a study of shared clonotypes between healthy human individuals. The repertoire was sequenced with immunoSEQ multiplex PCR; TCRdb's copy has only in-frame clones and lacks some. Of about 1.5 million clones listed, 95% to 99% are singletons. The sample consisted of naive CD4+ T cells sorted from blood. Noted subset: CD45RA+ positively selected. These receptors were obtained from a man aged 30-40 years in good health.

The V call is TRBV18, the J call TRBJ1-4; D possibly corresponds to TRBD1 (6 bases). Germline CDR1 reads KGHSH; CDR2 reads LQKENI. The ends were cut back, 2 bases at V and 6 bases at J, with 16 bases in the middle. The CDR3 consists of 16 residues. The CDR3 DNA is TGTGCCAGCTCACCAAGGTCCGCGGCAGGGGATGAAAAACTGTTTTTT. Translation gives CASSPRSAAGDEKLFF.

The chain couples TRBV5-5 to TRBJ2-1, with TRBD2 matching 11 bases. This CDR3 has 18 residues. Germline V gives CDR1 SGHKS, CDR2 YYEKEE (reference sequence). V trimming: 4 bases; J trimming: 3 bases; junction bases outside the gene matches: 12. The CDR3 reads CASSTGTSGHRGYNEQFF. The CDR3 DNA sequence: TGTGCCAGCAGCACCGGGACTAGCGGCCACAGGGGCTACAATGAGCAGTTCTTC.

This rearrangement joins TRBV18 to TRBJ2-5; unclear D gene. Germline V lookup: CDR1 KGHSH, CDR2 LQKENI. V was pared by 1 base and J by 0 bases, with 6 bases between. The CDR3 runs 14 residues. The CDR3 DNA sequence: TGTGCCAGCTCACCACGTACATACCAAGAGACCCAGTACTTC. Its protein is CASSPRTYQETQYF.

The rearrangement links TRBV18 to TRBJ2-2, with unresolved D. Between the trimmed V and J ends, which lost 5 bases and 0 bases, there was a span of 7 bases. The CDR3 is made up of 14 amino acids. Germline-derived CDR1 and CDR2 are KGHSH and LQKENI. The CDR3 DNA reads TGTGCCAGCTCATCACAGTCGAACACCGGGGAGCTGTTTTTT. It is translated as CASSSQSNTGELFF.

This chain uses TRBV27 with TRBJ2-7; 7 bases line up with TRBD2. The trim removed 2 bases at V and 5 bases at J, leaving 12 bases unmatched. This CDR3 has 16 amino acids. Germline V gene lookup returns CDR1 MNHEY and CDR2 SMNVEV (reference sequence). Here the CDR3 DNA reads TGTGCCAGCAGTTTAGGTTTAGCGGTGGCGGGAGACGAGCAGTACTTC. It is translated as CASSLGLAVAGDEQYF.

As for this clone: In the same sample, other DNA sequences code for this CDR3. The chain combines TRBV4-1 with TRBJ1-4; 8 nucleotides align to TRBD1. V shed 1 base and J 5 bases; nucleotides not matched to a gene: 3. CDR3 size: 15 residues. Per the germline V gene, CDR1 is MGHRA and CDR2 is YSYEKL. The CDR3 protein is CASSQGQGTNEKLFF. CDR3 nucleotides: TGCGCCAGCAGCCAAGGACAGGGGACCAATGAAAAACTGTTTTTT.

This chain connects TRBV6-1 to TRBJ2-1; 8 bases align to TRBD2. The CDR3 is made up of 15 amino acids. The J segment lost 2 bases and the V segment lost 1 base, leaving 1 base of the junction unmatched. Germline V gene data show CDR1 as MNHNS and CDR2 as SASEGT. The DNA for the CDR3 is TGTGCCAGCAGTGAAGAGGGACTAGCCTACAATGAGCAGTTCTTC. Translated, it gives CASSEEGLAYNEQFF.

The J gene is TRBJ2-3, the V gene TRBV10-2; TRBD2 is a possible D gene (5 bases). The CDR3 has 15 residues. Germline V lookup: CDR1 WSHSY, CDR2 SAAADI. V lost 0 bases to trimming and J lost 2 bases, with 9 bases between them. The CDR3 region is CASSESTTNTDTQYF. Here the CDR3 DNA reads TGCGCCAGCAGTGAGTCGACTACCAACACAGATACGCAGTATTTT.

The chain has TRBV14 and TRBJ2-7, with 7 bases identical to TRBD1. The CDR3 sequence is 15 residues long. Germline lookup yields CDR1 SGHDN and CDR2 FVKESK. V was pared by 3 bases and J by 3 bases, with 8 bases of the junction left unmatched. CDR3 nucleotide sequence: TGTGCCAGCAGCCAGGCCGGGACAGTCTTCTACGAGCAGTACTTC. Its protein product is CASSQAGTVFYEQYF.

The chain links TRBV18 to TRBJ2-5; TRBD1 matches at 8 bases. The CDR3 is made up of 15 amino acids. From germline, CDR1 is KGHSH and CDR2 LQKENI. J was trimmed by 5 bases and V by 3 bases; bases with no gene match: 8. The CDR3 nucleotides are TGTGCCAGCTCACCCGGAGCAGGGGGCTTTGAGACCCAGTACTTC. Protein sequence: CASSPGAGGFETQYF. The whole variable domain, filled in from reference TRBV18 and TRBJ2-5, reads NAGVMQNPRHLVRRRGQEARLRCSPMKGHSHVYWYRQLPEEGLKFMVYLQKENIIDESGMPKERFSAEFPKEGPSILRIQQVVRGDSAAYFCASSPGAGGFETQYFGPGTRLLVL.

V gene TRBV21-1 combines with J gene TRBJ2-3. TRBV21-1 is termed a pseudogene. This CDR3 contains 19 residues. The CDR3 reads CASNSRAGPRRSFTDTQYF. The CDR3 DNA reads TGTGCCAGCAACAGCCGGGCAGGCCCCAGAAGGTCGTTCACAGATACGCAGTATTTT.

The rearrangement uses TRBV27 and TRBJ2-7, with D possibly being TRBD2 (6 bases). The V gene lost 5 bases and the J gene lost 1 base, with 18 bases spanning the gap. Germline CDR1 and CDR2: MNHEY and SMNVEV (reference sequence). The CDR3 loop spans 16 amino acids. CDR3 in DNA: TGTGCCAGCAGTCCTGCATCCGGGCGGGGTTCCTACGAGCAGTACTTC. Translating gives CASSPASGRGSYEQYF.

Concerning this clone itself: Other DNA sequences of this sample code for an identical CDR3. The rearrangement links TRBV19 to TRBJ1-2, with 9 bases fitting TRBD1. J lost 1 base, V lost 5 bases, and 5 bases had no gene match. This CDR3 contains 15 residues. Germline assignment: CDR1 LNHDA and CDR2 SQIVND (reference sequence). CDR3 bases: TGTGCCAGTAGTTCCCCGGGACAGGGTAACTATGGCTACACCTTC. It is translated as CASSSPGQGNYGYTF.

Comment on this clone: The sample carries other DNA sequences with the same CDR3. The rearrangement joins TRBV5-1 to TRBJ2-7, with 9 bases fitting TRBD2. The germline gives CDR1 SGHRS, CDR2 YFSETQ. CDR3 length: 15 residues. V was pared by 0 bases and J by 4 bases, with 5 bases of the junction left unmatched. CDR3 loop: CASSLVAGGPYEQYF. CDR3 bases: TGCGCCAGCAGCTTGGTTGCGGGAGGGCCGTACGAGCAGTACTTC.

The rearrangement links TRBV7-2 to TRBJ2-1, with D tentatively TRBD2 (6 bases). Germline V gene sequence: CDR1 SGHTA, CDR2 FQGNSA. V was pared by 6 bases and J by 0 bases, with 15 bases between. This CDR3 has 16 amino acids. This CDR3 is CASSPRAGPSYNEQFF. The CDR3 DNA follows: TGTGCCAGCAGTCCCCGGGCGGGACCCTCCTACAATGAGCAGTTCTTC.

V is TRBV25-1 and J is TRBJ2-1; D perhaps matches TRBD2 (6 bases). This CDR3 region has 17 residues. V gave up 0 bases and J gave up 1 base, with 13 bases separating them. Per germline, CDR1 MGHDK and CDR2 SYGVNS. The CDR3 loop reads CASSEYTAGFSYNEQFF. In nucleotides, the CDR3 is TGTGCCAGCAGTGAATATACCGCGGGGTTTTCCTACAATGAGCAGTTCTTC.

The CDR3, as DNA: TGTGCCAGCAGTATCCAGGGTCTCGAGCAGTACTTC. Its translation: CASSIQGLEQYF. This sequence joins TRBV28 and TRBJ2-7; possibly TRBD1 for D (5 bases). The CDR3 extends over 12 amino acids. The germline V and J ends were trimmed by 5 bases and 6 bases, with 11 bases remaining between them. From germline, CDR1 is MDHEN and CDR2 SYDVKM.

The chain recombines TRBV5-4 with TRBJ2-3; 8 positions match TRBD1. CDR3 length equals 15 residues. CDR1 SGHNT and CDR2 YYREEE come from the germline V gene (reference sequence). The trim removed 4 bases at V and 7 bases at J, leaving 11 bases unmatched. CDR3 bases: TGTGCCAGCAGCCGGACAGGGTCCTTGTCGTATACGCAGTATTTT. Translation: CASSRTGSLSYTQYF. The entire variable domain, with the rest obtained from reference TRBV5-4 and TRBJ2-3, is as follows: ETGVTQSPTHLIKTRGQQVTLRCSSQSGHNTVSWYQQALGQGPQFIFQYYREEENGRGNFPPRFSGLQFPNYSSELNVNALELDDSALYLCASSRTGSLSYTQYFGPGTRLTVL.